This entry describes one T cell receptor beta chain. The data derive from a study of CD8+ T cells in alopecia areata. Background on the study: Twice daily, treated patients received 5 to 10 mg of oral tofacitinib.

As for treatment: oral pan-JAK inhibitor, 5-10 mg twice daily. Collection of lesional scalp punch biopsies and peripheral blood was performed in alopecia areata patients. The length of the CDR3 is 11 residues. In germline, CDR1 is SQVTM, CDR2 ANQGSEA. The V gene lost 5 bases and the J gene lost 6 bases, with 10 bases spanning the gap. Extraction and reverse transcription of RNA yielded cDNA as the sequencing template. Generated by immunoSEQ multiplex PCR, the TCRdb table keeps only in-frame clones and is missing some. This table holds approximately 210,000 clones, more than 55% found once. Sequencing used CD4+ T cells sorted from blood, obtained between weeks 44 and 45, from a patient treated with tofacitinib. The sequence derives from a human donor with alopecia areata. V gene TRBV29-1 combines with J gene TRBJ1-2, with D perhaps TRBD1 (5 bases). DNA of the CDR3: TGCAGCGTTAGGGCGGGGCATGGCTACACCTTC. Protein: CSVRAGHGYTF.